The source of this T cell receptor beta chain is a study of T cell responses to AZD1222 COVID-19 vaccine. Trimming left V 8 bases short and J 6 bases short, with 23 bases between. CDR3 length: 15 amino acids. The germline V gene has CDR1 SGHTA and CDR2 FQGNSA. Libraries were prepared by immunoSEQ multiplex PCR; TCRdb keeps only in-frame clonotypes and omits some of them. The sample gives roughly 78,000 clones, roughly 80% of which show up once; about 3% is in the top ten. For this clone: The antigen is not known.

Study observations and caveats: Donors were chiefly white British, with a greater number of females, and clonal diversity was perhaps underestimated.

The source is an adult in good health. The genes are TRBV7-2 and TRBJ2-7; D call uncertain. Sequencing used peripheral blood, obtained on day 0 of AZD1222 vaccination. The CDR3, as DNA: TGTGCCAGCGCCCCTGGCAGGACCTTCCAGGCCGAGCAGTACTTC. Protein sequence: CASAPGRTFQAEQYF.